The rows below give T cell receptor beta chains drawn from one sample of a study of cytomegalovirus exposure and HLA in healthy donors. Sequencing was performed with immunoSEQ multiplex PCR; in TCRdb, only in-frame clones are kept and a portion is missing. Counted here are 150,000 to 200,000 clones, more than 80% occurring once; the ten biggest clones make up over 5.5%. Input material: PBMCs. All receptors derive from a man between 18 and 35 years old in good health and CMV-seropositive. Each CDR3 is given with its conserved first and last residue. Each record gives: J gene, V gene, D gene, clone size, CDR3 protein, CDR3 DNA. The D gene is left open where the match is weak. Not every row has a clone size; where given, it reads once, few, many or a size class.

j_gene: TRBJ2-2; v_gene: TRBV6-1; d_gene: TRBD1; abundance: NA; CDR3aa: CASRVGQGSTGELFF; CDR3nt: TGTGCCAGCAGAGTAGGACAGGGGTCCACCGGGGAGCTGTTTTTT
j_gene: TRBJ2-3; v_gene: TRBV15; d_gene: NA; abundance: NA; CDR3aa: CATSRVRGTDTQYF; CDR3nt: TGTGCCACCAGCAGAGTGCGCGGCACAGATACGCAGTATTTT
j_gene: TRBJ1-1; v_gene: TRBV5-1; d_gene: NA; abundance: NA; CDR3aa: CASSPRTAEAFF; CDR3nt: TGCGCCAGCAGCCCCCGGACAGCAGAAGCTTTCTTT
j_gene: TRBJ2-2; v_gene: TRBV10-3; d_gene: TRBD2; abundance: NA; CDR3aa: CAIKGGSSAGELFF; CDR3nt: TGTGCCATCAAGGGCGGGAGTTCTGCCGGGGAGCTGTTTTTT
j_gene: TRBJ1-4; v_gene: TRBV7-2; d_gene: TRBD1; abundance: NA; CDR3aa: CASSLRWDSQNLFF; CDR3nt: TGTGCCAGCAGCCTTAGGTGGGACAGCCAGAACCTGTTTTTT
j_gene: TRBJ1-4; v_gene: TRBV4-3; d_gene: NA; abundance: NA; CDR3aa: CASSQEGQPTNEKLFF; CDR3nt: TGCGCCAGCAGCCAAGAGGGGCAGCCAACTAATGAAAAACTGTTTTTT
j_gene: TRBJ2-5; v_gene: TRBV19; d_gene: TRBD2; abundance: NA; CDR3aa: CASSTGTSGRAETQYF; CDR3nt: TGTGCCAGTAGTACCGGGACTAGCGGGAGGGCGGAGACCCAGTACTTC
j_gene: TRBJ2-7; v_gene: TRBV27; d_gene: TRBD2; abundance: NA; CDR3aa: CASSLGTNSYEQYF; CDR3nt: TGTGCCAGCAGTTTGGGGACTAACTCCTACGAGCAGTACTTC
j_gene: TRBJ2-3; v_gene: TRBV5-6; d_gene: NA; abundance: NA; CDR3aa: CASSPLIRDTQYF; CDR3nt: TGTGCCAGCAGCCCACTTATTCGAGATACGCAGTATTTT
j_gene: TRBJ1-2; v_gene: TRBV4-1; d_gene: TRBD1; abundance: NA; CDR3aa: CASSRFLHRGRKVNGYTF; CDR3nt: TGCGCCAGCAGCCGGTTCCTACACAGGGGGCGTAAGGTCAATGGCTACACCTTC
j_gene: TRBJ1-3; v_gene: TRBV27; d_gene: TRBD1; abundance: NA; CDR3aa: CASSSYRGTSGNTIYF; CDR3nt: TGTGCCAGCAGTTCGTACAGGGGGACCTCTGGAAACACCATATATTTT
j_gene: TRBJ2-1; v_gene: TRBV9; d_gene: NA; abundance: NA; CDR3aa: CASSASGLYNEQFF; CDR3nt: TGTGCCAGCAGCGCGAGCGGGCTTTACAATGAGCAGTTCTTC
j_gene: TRBJ2-7; v_gene: TRBV9; d_gene: NA; abundance: NA; CDR3aa: CASGGDPFYEQYF; CDR3nt: TGTGCCAGCGGAGGTGATCCATTTTACGAGCAGTACTTC
j_gene: TRBJ1-6; v_gene: TRBV2; d_gene: NA; abundance: NA; CDR3aa: CASSPAGWNSPLHF; CDR3nt: TGTGCCAGCAGTCCGGCAGGGTGGAATTCACCCCTCCACTTT
j_gene: TRBJ2-4; v_gene: TRBV27; d_gene: NA; abundance: NA; CDR3aa: CASSLAGIVNIQYF; CDR3nt: TGTGCCAGCAGTTTAGCCGGGATCGTAAACATTCAGTACTTC
j_gene: TRBJ2-2; v_gene: TRBV9; d_gene: NA; abundance: once; CDR3aa: CASSQSVSGELFF; CDR3nt: TGTGCCAGCAGTCAGAGCGTTTCCGGGGAGCTGTTTTTT
j_gene: TRBJ2-1; v_gene: TRBV5-6; d_gene: NA; abundance: NA; CDR3aa: CASRVGSEQFF; CDR3nt: TGTGCCAGCAGGGTGGGGAGTGAGCAGTTCTTC
j_gene: TRBJ2-5; v_gene: TRBV2; d_gene: TRBD2; abundance: NA; CDR3aa: CASKKASGKVGETQYF; CDR3nt: TGTGCCAGCAAGAAGGCTAGCGGGAAGGTCGGGGAGACCCAGTACTTC
j_gene: TRBJ2-7; v_gene: TRBV5-4; d_gene: TRBD2; abundance: NA; CDR3aa: CASSLEGGRASYEQYF; CDR3nt: TGTGCCAGCAGCTTGGAAGGCGGGAGGGCCTCCTACGAGCAGTACTTC
j_gene: TRBJ2-2; v_gene: TRBV7-9; d_gene: NA; abundance: NA; CDR3aa: CASSHNNRETNTGELFF; CDR3nt: TGTGCCAGCAGCCACAACAATCGGGAAACGAACACCGGGGAGCTGTTTTTT